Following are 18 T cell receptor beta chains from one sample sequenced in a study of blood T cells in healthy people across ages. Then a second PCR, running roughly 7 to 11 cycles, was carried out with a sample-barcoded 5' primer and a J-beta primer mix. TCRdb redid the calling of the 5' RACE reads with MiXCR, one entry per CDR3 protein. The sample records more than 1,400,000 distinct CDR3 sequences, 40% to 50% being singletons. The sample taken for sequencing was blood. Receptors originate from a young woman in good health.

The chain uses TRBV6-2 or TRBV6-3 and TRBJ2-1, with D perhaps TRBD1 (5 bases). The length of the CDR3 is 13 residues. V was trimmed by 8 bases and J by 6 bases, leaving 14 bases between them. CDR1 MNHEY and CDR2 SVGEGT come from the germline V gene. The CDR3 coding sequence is TGTGCCAGCTTGGGGATTAGGGGCAATGAGCAGTTCTTC. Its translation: CASLGIRGNEQFF.

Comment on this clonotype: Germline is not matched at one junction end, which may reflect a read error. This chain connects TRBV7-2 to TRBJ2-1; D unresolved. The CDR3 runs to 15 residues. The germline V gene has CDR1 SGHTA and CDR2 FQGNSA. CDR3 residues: CVSSPTISSYNEQFF. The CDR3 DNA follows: TGTGTCAGCAGCCCCACCATTAGCTCCTACAATGAGCAGTTCTTC.

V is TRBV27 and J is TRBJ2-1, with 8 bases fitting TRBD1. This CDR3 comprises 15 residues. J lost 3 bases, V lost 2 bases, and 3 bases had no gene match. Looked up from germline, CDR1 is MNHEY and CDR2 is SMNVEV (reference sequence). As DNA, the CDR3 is TGTGCCAGCAGTTTACAGGGGGCCTACTACAATGAGCAGTTCTTC. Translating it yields CASSLQGAYYNEQFF.

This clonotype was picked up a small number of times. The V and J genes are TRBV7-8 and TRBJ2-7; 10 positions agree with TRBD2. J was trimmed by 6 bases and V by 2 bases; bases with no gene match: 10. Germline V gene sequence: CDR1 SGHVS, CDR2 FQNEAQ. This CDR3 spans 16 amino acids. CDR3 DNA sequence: TGTGCCAGCAGCTTAAACCTAGCGGGAGCCAGTGGCGAGCAGTACTTC. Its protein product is CASSLNLAGASGEQYF.

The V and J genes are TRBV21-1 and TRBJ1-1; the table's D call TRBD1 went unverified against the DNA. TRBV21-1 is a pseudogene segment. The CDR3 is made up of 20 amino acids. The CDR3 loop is CASSKAGGDGDPPLNTEAFF. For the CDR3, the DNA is TGTGCCAGCAGCAAAGCAGGGGGTGACGGGGACCCGCCTTTGAACACTGAAGCTTTCTTT.

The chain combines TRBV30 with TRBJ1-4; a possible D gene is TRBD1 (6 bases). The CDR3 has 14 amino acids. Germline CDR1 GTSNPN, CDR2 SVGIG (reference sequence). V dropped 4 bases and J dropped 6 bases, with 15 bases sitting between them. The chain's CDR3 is CAWTTGFYDEKLFF. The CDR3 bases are TGTGCCTGGACCACAGGGTTCTATGATGAAAAACTGTTTTTT.

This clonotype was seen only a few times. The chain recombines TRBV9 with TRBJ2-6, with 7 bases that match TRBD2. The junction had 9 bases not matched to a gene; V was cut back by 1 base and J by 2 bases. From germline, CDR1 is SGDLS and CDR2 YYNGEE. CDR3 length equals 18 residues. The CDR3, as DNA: TGTGCCAGCAGCGTACTTGGTAGGGGAGGGACTGGGGCCAACGTCCTGACTTTC. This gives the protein CASSVLGRGGTGANVLTF.

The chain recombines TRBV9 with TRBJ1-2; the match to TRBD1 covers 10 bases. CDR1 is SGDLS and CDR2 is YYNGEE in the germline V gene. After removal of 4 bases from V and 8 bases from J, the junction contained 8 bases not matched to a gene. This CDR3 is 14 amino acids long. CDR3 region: CASSPWTGGDGYTF. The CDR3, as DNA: TGTGCCAGCAGCCCCTGGACAGGGGGGGACGGCTACACCTTC.

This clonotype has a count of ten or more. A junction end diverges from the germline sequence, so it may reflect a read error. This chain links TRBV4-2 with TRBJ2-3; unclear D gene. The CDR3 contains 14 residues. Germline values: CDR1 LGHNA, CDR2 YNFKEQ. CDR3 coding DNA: TGCGCCAGCAGCCAAGATAGGGTAGGGGATACGCAGTATTTT. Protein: CASSQDRVGDTQYF.

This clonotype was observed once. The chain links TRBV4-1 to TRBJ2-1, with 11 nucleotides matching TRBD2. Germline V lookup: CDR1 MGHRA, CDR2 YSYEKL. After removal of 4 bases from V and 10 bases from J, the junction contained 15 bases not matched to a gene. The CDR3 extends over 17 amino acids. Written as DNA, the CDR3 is TGCGCCAGCAGCCTCAAGACTAGCGGGATATCGATGTGGGAGCAGTTCTTC. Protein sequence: CASSLKTSGISMWEQFF.

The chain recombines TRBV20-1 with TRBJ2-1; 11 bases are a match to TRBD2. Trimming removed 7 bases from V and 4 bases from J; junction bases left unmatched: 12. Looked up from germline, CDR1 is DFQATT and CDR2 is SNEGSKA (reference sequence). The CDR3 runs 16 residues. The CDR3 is CSVGPSGTSGYNEQFF. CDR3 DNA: TGCAGTGTTGGTCCGTCAGGGACTAGCGGATACAATGAGCAGTTCTTC.

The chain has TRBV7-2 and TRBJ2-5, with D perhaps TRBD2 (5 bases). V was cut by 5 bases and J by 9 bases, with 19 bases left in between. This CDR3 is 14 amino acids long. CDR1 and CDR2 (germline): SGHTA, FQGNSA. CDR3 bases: TGTGCCAGCAGCCTCCTAGGGAGCCCTACGGCCCAGTACTTC. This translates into CASSLLGSPTAQYF. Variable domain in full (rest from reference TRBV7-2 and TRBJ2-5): GAGVSQSPSNKVTEKGKDVELRCDPISGHTALYWYRQSLGQGLEFLIYFQGNSAPDKSGLPSDRFSAERTGGSVSTLTIQRTQQEDSAVYLCASSLLGSPTAQYFGPGTRLLVL.

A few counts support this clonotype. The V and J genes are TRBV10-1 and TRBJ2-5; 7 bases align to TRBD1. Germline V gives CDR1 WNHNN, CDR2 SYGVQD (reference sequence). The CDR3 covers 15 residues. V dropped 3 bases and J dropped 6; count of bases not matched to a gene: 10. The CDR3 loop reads CASSDTGTAQKTQYF. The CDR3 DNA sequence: TGCGCCAGCAGTGACACCGGGACAGCGCAGAAGACCCAGTACTTC.

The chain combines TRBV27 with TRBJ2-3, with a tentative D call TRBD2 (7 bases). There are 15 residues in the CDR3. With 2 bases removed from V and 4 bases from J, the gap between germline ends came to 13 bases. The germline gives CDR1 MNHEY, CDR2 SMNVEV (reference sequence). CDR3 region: CASSLAGATSDTQYF. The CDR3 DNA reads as TGTGCCAGCAGTTTAGCGGGGGCGACATCAGATACGCAGTATTTT.

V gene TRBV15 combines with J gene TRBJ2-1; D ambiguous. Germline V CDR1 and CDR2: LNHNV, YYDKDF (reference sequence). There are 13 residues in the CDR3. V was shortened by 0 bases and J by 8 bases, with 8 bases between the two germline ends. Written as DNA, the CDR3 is TGTGCCACCAGCAGAGAGGGAACCCATGAGCAGTTCTTC. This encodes CATSREGTHEQFF.

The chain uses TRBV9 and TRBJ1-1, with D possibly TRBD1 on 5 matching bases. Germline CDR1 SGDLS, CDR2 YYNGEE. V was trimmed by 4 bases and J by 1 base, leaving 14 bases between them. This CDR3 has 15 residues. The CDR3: CASSPRGDPNTEAFF. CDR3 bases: TGTGCCAGCAGCCCCCGAGGGGACCCGAACACTGAAGCTTTCTTT.

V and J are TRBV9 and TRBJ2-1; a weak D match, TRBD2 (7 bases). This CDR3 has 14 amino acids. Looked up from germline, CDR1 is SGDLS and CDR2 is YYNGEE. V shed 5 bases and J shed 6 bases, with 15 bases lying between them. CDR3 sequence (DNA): TGTGCCAGCAGGGGGGGGGCGGCGGCCAATGAGCAGTTCTTC. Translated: CASRGGAAANEQFF.

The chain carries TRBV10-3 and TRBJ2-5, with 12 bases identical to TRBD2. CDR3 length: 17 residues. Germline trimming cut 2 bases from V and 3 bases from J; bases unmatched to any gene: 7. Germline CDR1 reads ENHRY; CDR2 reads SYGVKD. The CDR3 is CAISEGPSGGAEETQYF. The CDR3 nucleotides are TGTGCCATCAGTGAGGGCCCTAGCGGGGGGGCCGAAGAGACCCAGTACTTC.